The T cell receptor beta chain under discussion was sequenced for a study of T cell repertoires in cytomegalovirus infection. Background on the study: Based on public TCR beta signatures, there were indications of CMV infection and of a matching HLA type. Findings and limits, study-wide: Carriers of CMV and the relevant HLA type were discriminated by public TCR beta frequency. HLA-C-restricted CMV-specific TCR beta clonotypes were dominant in the ex vivo response.

A note on this clonotype: The antigen is unknown.

A single record per CDR3 protein comes from TCRdb applying MiXCR to the reads. The table includes around 250,000 distinct CDR3 sequences, over 15% detected once. V shed 4 bases, J shed 3 bases, and the junction held 8 bases outside the gene matches. This CDR3 has 15 residues. The germline V gene encodes CDR1 MDHEN and CDR2 SYDVKM. This chain uses TRBV28 with TRBJ2-7; TRBD1 agrees at 8 bases. The sample was CD8+ T cells from PBMCs. The receptor's source is a human donor in good health (CMV status not recorded). Some clones in this sample may be carry-over from other donors' samples. This chain's CDR3 is CASSSPGQELYEQYF. CDR3 DNA: TGTGCCAGCAGTTCCCCGGGACAGGAGCTCTACGAGCAGTACTTC.